Sequencing of this T cell receptor (beta chain) was carried out in a study of CD8 T cells in ankylosing spondylitis. Many counts were recorded for this clonotype. Its antigen is as yet unknown. Study findings and constraints: Matched ankylosing spondylitis synovial fluid reportedly contained a significantly enriched population of disease-linked clones. CD8+ by phenotype, disease-linked clones were relatively rare in peripheral blood. A motif of under 10 highly homologous TCR beta variants was seen as apparently characteristic of ankylosing spondylitis blood.

MiXCR, applied by TCRdb to the 5' RACE reads, yields one record per CDR3 protein. Of 180,000 or so distinct CDR3 sequences in the sample, 11% are singletons; the top ten hold about 29%. This TCR derives from a male donor with ankylosing spondylitis or in good health (not recorded which). Sequencing used blood, either unsorted or a sorted T cell fraction (not recorded which).

The chain's CDR3 is CAISESPVGVAGDTGELFF. CDR3 DNA: TGTGCCATCAGTGAGTCCCCCGTGGGCGTAGCGGGAGACACCGGGGAGCTGTTTTTT. This sequence joins TRBV10-3 and TRBJ2-2, with 9 bases fitting TRBD2. The CDR3 loop spans 19 amino acids. Germline-derived CDR1 and CDR2 are ENHRY and SYGVKD. The J segment lost 3 bases and the V segment lost 0 bases, leaving 11 bases of the junction unmatched.